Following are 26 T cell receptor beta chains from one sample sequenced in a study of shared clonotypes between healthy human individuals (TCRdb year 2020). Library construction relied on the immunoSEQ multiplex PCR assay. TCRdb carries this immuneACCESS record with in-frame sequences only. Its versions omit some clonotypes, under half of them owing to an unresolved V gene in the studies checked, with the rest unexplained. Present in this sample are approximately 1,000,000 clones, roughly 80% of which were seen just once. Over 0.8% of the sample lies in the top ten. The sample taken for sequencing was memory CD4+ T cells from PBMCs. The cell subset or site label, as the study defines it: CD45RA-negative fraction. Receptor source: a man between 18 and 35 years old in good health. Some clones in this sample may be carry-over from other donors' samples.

Written as DNA, the CDR3 is TGTGCCAGCAGCTTAGAACTTTACAGCAATCAGCCCCAGCATTTT. Translated, it gives CASSLELYSNQPQHF. This chain links TRBV7-2 with TRBJ1-5; no definite D call. The CDR3 spans 15 residues. V was clipped by 1 base and J by 1 base, with 8 bases between them. Germline CDR1 SGHTA, CDR2 FQGNSA.

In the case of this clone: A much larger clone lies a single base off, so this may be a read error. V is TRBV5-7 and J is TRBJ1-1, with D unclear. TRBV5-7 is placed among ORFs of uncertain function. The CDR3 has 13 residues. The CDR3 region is CASSLEGNTGAFF. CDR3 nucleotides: TGTGCCAGCAGCTTGGAAGGGAACACTGGAGCTTTCTTT.

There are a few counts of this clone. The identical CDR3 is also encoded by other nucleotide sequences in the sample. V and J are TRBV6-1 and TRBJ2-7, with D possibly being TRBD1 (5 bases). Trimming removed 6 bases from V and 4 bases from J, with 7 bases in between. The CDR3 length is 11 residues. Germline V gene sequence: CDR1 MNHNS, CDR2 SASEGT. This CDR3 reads CASRHRYEQYF. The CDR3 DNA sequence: TGTGCCAGCAGACACAGGTACGAGCAGTACTTC.

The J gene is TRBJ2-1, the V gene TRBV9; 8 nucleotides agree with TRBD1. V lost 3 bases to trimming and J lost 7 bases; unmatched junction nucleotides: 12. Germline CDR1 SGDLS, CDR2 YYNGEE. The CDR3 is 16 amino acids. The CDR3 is CASSALTGQDENEQFF. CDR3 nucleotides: TGTGCCAGCAGCGCCCTCACGGGACAGGACGAGAATGAGCAGTTCTTC.

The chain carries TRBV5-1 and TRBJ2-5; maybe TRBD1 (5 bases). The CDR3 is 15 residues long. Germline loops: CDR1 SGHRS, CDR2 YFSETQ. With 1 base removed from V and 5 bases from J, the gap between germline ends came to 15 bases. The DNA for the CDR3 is TGCGCCAGCAGCTTGAGCAGGGTTCGAGGCGAGACCCAGTACTTC. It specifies CASSLSRVRGETQYF.

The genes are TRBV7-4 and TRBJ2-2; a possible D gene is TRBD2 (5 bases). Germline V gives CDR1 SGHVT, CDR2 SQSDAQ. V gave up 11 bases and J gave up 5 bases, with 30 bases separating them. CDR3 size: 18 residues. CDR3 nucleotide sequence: TGTGCCCAGATTGCCGCTTTGGGGAGTGTAAGGTTAACCGGGGAGCTGTTTTTT. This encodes CAQIAALGSVRLTGELFF. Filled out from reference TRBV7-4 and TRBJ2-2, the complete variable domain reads GAGVSQSPRYKVAKRGRDVALRCDSISGHVTLYWYRQTLGQGSEVLTYSQSDAQRDKSGRPSGRFSAERPERSVSTLKIQRTEQGDSAVYLCAQIAALGSVRLTGELFFGEGSRLTVL.

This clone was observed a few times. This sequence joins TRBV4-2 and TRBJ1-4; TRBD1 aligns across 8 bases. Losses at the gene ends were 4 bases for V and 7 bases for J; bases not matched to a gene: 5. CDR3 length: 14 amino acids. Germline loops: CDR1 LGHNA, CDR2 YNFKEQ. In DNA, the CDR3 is TGTGCCAGCAGCCGAAGGACAGGGACTGAAAAACTGTTTTTT. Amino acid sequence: CASSRRTGTEKLFF.

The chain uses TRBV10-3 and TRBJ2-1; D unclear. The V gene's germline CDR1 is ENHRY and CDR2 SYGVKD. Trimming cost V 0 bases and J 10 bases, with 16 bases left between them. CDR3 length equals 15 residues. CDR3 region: CAISESIVDLREQFF. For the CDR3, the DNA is TGTGCCATCAGTGAGTCGATAGTCGACCTCAGGGAGCAGTTCTTC.

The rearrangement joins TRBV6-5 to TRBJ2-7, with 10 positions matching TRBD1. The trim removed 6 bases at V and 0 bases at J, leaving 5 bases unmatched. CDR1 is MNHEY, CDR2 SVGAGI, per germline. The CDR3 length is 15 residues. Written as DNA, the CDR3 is TGTGCCAGCAGCCGTTGGACAGGGGGCTCCTACGAGCAGTACTTC. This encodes CASSRWTGGSYEQYF.

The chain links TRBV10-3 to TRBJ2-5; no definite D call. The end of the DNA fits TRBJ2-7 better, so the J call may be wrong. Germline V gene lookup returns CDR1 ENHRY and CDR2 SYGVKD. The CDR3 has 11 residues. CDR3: CAISSSYEQYF. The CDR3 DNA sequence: TGTGCCATCAGCAGCTCCTACGAGCAGTACTTC.

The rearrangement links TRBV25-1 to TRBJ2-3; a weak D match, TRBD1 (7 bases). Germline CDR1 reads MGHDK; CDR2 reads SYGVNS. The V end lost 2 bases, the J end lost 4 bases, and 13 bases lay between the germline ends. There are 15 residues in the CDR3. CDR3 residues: CASSERGRGADTQYF. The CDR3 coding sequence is TGTGCCAGCAGTGAAAGGGGCAGGGGGGCAGATACGCAGTATTTT.

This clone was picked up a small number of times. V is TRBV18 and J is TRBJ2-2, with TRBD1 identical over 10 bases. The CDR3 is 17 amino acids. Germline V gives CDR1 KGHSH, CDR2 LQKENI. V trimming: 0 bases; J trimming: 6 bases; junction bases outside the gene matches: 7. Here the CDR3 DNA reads TGTGCCAGCTCACCACCCAGACAGGGGGCGAGGGCCGGGGAGCTGTTTTTT. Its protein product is CASSPPRQGARAGELFF.

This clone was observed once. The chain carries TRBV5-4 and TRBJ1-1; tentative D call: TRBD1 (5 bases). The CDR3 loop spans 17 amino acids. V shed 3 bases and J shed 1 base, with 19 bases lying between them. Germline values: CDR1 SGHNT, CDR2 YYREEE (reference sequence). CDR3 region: CASSSPSLGGANTEAFF. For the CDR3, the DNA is TGTGCCAGCAGCTCGCCGTCCCTCGGAGGGGCGAACACTGAAGCTTTCTTT. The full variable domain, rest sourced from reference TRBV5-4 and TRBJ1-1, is ETGVTQSPTHLIKTRGQQVTLRCSSQSGHNTVSWYQQALGQGPQFIFQYYREEENGRGNFPPRFSGLQFPNYSSELNVNALELDDSALYLCASSSPSLGGANTEAFFGQGTRLTVV.

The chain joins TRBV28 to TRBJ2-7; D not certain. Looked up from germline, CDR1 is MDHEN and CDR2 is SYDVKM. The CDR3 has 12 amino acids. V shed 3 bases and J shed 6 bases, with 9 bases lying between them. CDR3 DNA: TGTGCCAGCAGTTTCGTTTCTGGCGAGCAGTACTTC. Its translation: CASSFVSGEQYF.

The CDR3 bases are TGCGCCAGCAGTCGAATGGTGGGAGAGGTGATGAACACTGAAGCTTTCTTT. As protein: CASSRMVGEVMNTEAFF. The rearrangement joins TRBV5-1 to TRBJ1-1; D is unclear. Germline V lookup: CDR1 SGHRS, CDR2 YFSETQ. The CDR3 contains 17 residues. Trimming stripped 5 bases from V and 0 bases from J, with 20 bases between.

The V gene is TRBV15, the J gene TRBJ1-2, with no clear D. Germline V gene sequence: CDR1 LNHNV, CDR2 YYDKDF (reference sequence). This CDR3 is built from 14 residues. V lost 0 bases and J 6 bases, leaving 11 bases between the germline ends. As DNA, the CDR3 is TGTGCCACCAGCAGAGACAGATTTGTGGATGGCTACACCTTC. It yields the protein CATSRDRFVDGYTF.

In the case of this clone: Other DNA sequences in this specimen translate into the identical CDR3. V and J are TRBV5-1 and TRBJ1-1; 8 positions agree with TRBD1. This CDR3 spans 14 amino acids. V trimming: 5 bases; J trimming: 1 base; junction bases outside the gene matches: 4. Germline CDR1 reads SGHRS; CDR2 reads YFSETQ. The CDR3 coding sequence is TGCGCCAGCAGTTCCGGGACAGGGAACACTGAAGCTTTCTTT. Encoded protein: CASSSGTGNTEAFF. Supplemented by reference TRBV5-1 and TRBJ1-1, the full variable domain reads KAGVTQTPRYLIKTRGQQVTLSCSPISGHRSVSWYQQTPGQGLQFLFEYFSETQRNKGNFPGRFSGRQFSNSRSEMNVSTLELGDSALYLCASSSGTGNTEAFFGQGTRLTVV.

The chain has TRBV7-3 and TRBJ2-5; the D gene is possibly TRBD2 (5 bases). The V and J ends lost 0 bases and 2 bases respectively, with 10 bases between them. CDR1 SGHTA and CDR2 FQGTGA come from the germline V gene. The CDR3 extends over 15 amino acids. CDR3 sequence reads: CASSLTALAQETQYF. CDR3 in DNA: TGTGCCAGCAGCTTAACCGCCCTAGCACAAGAGACCCAGTACTTC. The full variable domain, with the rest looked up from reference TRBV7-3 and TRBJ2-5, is GAGVSQTPSNKVTEKGKYVELRCDPISGHTALYWYRQSLGQGPEFLIYFQGTGAADDSGLPNDRFFAVRPEGSVSTLKIQRTERGDSAVYLCASSLTALAQETQYFGPGTRLLVL.

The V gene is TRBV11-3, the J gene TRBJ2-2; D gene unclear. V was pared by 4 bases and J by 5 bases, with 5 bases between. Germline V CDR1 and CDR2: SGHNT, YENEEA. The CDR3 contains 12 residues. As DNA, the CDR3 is TGTGCCAGCAGCTCGATTACCGGGGAGCTGTTTTTT. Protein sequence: CASSSITGELFF.

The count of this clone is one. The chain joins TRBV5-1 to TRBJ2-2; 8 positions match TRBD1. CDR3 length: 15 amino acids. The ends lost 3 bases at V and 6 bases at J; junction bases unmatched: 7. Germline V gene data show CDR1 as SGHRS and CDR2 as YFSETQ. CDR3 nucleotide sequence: TGCGCCAGCAGCTCGATGGACAGGGTTTCCGGGGAGCTGTTTTTT. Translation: CASSSMDRVSGELFF.

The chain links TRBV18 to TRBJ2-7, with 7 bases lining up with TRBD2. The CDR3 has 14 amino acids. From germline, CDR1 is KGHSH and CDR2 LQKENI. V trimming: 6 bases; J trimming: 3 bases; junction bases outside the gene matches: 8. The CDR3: CASSRRAGVYEQYF. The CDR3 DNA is TGTGCCAGCTCCCGACGTGCGGGAGTCTACGAGCAGTACTTC.

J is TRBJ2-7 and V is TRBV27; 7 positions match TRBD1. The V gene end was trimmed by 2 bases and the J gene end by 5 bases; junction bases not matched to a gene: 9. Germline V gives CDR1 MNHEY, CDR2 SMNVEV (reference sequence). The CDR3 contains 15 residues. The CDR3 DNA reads TGTGCCAGCAGTTTAAAGGGGGCCCTTGATCACGAGCAGTACTTC. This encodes CASSLKGALDHEQYF.

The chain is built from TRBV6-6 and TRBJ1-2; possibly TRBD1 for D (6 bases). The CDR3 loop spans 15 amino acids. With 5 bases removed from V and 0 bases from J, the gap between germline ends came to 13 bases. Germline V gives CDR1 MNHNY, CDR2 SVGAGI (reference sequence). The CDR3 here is CASSKRQETNYGYTF. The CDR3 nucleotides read TGTGCCAGCAGTAAAAGACAGGAAACTAACTATGGCTACACCTTC.

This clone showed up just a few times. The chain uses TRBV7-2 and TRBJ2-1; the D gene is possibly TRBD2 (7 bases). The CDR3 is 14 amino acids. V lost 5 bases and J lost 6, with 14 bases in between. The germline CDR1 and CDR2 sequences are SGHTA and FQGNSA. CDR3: CASSPGLGGNEQFF. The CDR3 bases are TGTGCCAGCAGCCCCGGACTAGGGGGCAATGAGCAGTTCTTC. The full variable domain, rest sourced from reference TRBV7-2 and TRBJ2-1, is GAGVSQSPSNKVTEKGKDVELRCDPISGHTALYWYRQSLGQGLEFLIYFQGNSAPDKSGLPSDRFSAERTGGSVSTLTIQRTQQEDSAVYLCASSPGLGGNEQFFGPGTRLTVL.

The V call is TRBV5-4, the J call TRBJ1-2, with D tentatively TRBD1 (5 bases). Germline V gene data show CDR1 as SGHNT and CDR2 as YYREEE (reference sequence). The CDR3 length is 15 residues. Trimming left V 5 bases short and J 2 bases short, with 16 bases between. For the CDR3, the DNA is TGTGCCAGCAGTTCCGAGGGCAGGGACAACTATGGCTACACCTTC. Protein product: CASSSEGRDNYGYTF.

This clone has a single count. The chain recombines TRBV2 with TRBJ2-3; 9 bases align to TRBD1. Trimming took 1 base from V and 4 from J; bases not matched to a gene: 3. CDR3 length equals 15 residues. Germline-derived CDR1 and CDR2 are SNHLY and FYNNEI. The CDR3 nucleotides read TGTGCCAGCAGTGAAGAGGGACAGGGAGCAGATACGCAGTATTTT. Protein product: CASSEEGQGADTQYF.